Included here is one T cell receptor beta chain sequence, with context. Its target is not known. The entry originates in a study of beta chain features in type 1 diabetes. It was one heparinised blood draw, averaging about 116 mL, that each donor gave. Stem cell-like memory, regulatory, central memory and naive CD4+ cells were sorted via CD45RO/CCR7/CD25/CD127/CD95/CD27. Notes on the study in general: Moderately but significantly shorter TCRB CDR3s were found in Type 1 diabetes patients in all four CD4+ subsets.

What was sequenced were expressed TCRB transcripts, since all of the isolated RNA had been reverse transcribed. There were 3.5 million to 4.5 million reads on average in the naive, central memory and regulatory T cell samples. TCRdb's table, derived via immunoSEQ multiplex PCR, lists solely in-frame clones and lacks some. Among approximately 120,000 clones listed, 15% to 20% were seen once. The germline V and J ends were trimmed by 3 bases and 1 base, with 19 bases remaining between them. The length of the CDR3 is 18 residues. The rearrangement uses TRBV23-1 and TRBJ1-5; D is undetermined. TRBV23-1 is recorded as an ORF, its role being uncertain. Sequenced sample: central memory CD4+ T cells from blood. The clonotype was recovered from a man aged 18 to 30 with type 1 diabetes. The CDR3 sequence: CASSQARWASRSNQPQHF. CDR3 DNA sequence: TGCGCCAGCAGTCAGGCCCGTTGGGCTTCCCGGAGCAATCAGCCCCAGCATTTT.